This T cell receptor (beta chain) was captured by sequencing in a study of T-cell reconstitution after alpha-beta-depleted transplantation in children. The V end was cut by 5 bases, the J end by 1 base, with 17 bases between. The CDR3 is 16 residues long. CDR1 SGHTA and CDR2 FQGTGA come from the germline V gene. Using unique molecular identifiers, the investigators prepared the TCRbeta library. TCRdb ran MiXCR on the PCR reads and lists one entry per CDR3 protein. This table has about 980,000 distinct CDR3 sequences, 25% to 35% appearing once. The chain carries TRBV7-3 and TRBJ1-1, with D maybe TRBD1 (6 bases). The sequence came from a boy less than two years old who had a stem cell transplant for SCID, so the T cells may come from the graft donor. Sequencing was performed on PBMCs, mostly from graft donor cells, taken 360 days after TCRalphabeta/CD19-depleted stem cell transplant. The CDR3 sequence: CASSKDRLRANTEAFF. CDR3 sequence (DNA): TGTGCCAGCAGCAAAGACAGGCTACGGGCGAACACTGAAGCTTTCTTT.